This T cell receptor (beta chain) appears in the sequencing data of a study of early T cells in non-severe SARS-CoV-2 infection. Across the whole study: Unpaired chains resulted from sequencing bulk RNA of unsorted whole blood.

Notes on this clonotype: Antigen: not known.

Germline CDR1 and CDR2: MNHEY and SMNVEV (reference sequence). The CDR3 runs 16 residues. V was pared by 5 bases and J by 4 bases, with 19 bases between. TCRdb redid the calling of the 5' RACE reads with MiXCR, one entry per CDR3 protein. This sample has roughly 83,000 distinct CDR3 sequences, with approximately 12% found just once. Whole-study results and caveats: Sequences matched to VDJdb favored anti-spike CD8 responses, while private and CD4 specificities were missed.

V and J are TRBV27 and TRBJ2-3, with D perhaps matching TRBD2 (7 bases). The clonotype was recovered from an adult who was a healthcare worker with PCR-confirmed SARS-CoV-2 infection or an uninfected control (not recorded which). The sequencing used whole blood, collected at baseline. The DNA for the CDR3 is TGTGCCAGCAGTCTTCTAGCGGCCGAGGGGGCAGATACGCAGTATTTT. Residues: CASSLLAAEGADTQYF.